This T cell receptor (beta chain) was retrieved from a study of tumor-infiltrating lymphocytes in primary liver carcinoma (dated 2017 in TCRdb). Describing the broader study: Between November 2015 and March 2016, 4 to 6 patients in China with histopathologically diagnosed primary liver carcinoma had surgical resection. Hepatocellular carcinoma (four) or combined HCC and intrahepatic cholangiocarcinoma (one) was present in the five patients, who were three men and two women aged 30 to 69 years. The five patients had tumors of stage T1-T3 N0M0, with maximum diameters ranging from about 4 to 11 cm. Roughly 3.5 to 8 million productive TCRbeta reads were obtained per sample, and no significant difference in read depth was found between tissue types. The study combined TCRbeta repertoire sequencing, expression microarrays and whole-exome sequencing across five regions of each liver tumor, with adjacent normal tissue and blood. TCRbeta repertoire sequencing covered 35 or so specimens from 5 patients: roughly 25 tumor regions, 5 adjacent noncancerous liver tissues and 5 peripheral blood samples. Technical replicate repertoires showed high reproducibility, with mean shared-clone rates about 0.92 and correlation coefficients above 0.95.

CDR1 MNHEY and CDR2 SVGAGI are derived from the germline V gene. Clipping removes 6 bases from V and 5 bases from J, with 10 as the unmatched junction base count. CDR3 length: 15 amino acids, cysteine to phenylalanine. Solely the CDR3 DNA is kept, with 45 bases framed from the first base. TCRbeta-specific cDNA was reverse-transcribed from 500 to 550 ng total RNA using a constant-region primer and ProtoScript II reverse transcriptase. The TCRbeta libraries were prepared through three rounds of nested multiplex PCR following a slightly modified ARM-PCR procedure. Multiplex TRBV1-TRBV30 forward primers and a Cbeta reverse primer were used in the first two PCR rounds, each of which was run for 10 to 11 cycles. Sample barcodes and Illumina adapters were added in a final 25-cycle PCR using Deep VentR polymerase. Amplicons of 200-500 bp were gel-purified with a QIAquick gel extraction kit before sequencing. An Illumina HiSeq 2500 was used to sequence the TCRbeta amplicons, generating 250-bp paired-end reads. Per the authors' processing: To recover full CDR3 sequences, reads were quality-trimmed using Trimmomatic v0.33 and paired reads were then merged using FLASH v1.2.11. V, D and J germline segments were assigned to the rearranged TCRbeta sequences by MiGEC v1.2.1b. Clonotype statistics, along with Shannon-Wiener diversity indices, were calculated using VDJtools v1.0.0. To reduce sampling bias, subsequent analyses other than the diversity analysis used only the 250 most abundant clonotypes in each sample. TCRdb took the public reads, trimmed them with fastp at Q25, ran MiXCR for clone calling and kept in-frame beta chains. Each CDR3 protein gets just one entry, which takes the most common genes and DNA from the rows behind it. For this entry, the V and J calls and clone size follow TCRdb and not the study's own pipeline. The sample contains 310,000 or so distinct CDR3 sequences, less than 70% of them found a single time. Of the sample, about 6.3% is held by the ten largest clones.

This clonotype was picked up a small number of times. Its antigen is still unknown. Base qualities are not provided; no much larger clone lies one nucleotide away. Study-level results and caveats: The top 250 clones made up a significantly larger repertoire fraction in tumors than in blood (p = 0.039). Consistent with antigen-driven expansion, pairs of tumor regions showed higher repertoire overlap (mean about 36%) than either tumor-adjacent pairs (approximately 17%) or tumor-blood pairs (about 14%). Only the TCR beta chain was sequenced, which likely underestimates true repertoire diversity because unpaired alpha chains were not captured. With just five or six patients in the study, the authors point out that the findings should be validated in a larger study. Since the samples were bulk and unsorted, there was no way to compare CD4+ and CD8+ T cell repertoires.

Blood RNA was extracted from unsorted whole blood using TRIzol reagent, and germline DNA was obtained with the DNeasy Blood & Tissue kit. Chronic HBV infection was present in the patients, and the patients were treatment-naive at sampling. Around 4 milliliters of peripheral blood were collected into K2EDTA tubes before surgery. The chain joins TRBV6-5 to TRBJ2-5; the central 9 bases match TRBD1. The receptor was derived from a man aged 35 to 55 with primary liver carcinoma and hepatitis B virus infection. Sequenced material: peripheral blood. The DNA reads TGTGCCAGCAGACCCCAGACAGGGGGATGGGAGACCCAGTACTTC. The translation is CASRPQTGGWETQYF.